This T cell receptor (beta chain) is drawn from a study of T cells after yellow fever vaccination. TCRdb called the 5' RACE reads again in MiXCR, with one record for every CDR3 protein. The table lists about 630,000 distinct CDR3 sequences, more than 9% of them singletons. CDR1 is SGHTA and CDR2 is FQGTGA in the germline V gene. CDR3 length equals 13 residues. V lost 4 bases, J lost 4 bases, and 9 bases lay in between. Study-wide points: Once the booster was given, most primary-vaccination clones reappeared, at approximately 97% for CD4 and around 90% for CD8. The bulk population could contribute abundant contaminating clonotypes to FACS-sorted repertoires. The secondary response was weaker, and its peak arrived faster, on day 5 versus 15.

As for this clonotype: Its antigen is undetermined.

This receptor was taken from a man aged 25-45 years who received the YFV17D yellow fever vaccine. This chain joins TRBV7-3 and TRBJ2-3; D gene unclear. Source: PBMCs, taken on the day of the yellow fever booster vaccination. DNA of the CDR3: TGTGCCAGCAGCTGGGCAGCTCCAGATACGCAGTATTTT. Its protein product is CASSWAAPDTQYF.